What follows are 17 T cell receptor beta chains derived from one specimen sequenced in a study of blood T cell repertoires in COVID-19. Only in-frame clones appear in the TCRdb table, and some are missing; sequencing was by immunoSEQ multiplex PCR. Among 200,000 to 250,000 clones, 84% were seen once, and the ten largest hold about 7.8%. Sequencing was performed on peripheral blood. All receptors derive from a woman older than 75 with COVID-19, enrolled during active disease.

This clone was counted between two and nine times. This chain uses TRBV7-9 with TRBJ1-2; D uncertain. Germline values: CDR1 SEHNR, CDR2 FQNEAQ (reference sequence). The CDR3 loop spans 14 amino acids. Trimming stripped 6 bases from V and 4 bases from J, with 15 bases between. DNA for the CDR3: TGTGCCAGCAGTTCCGTGCCGTCAGGCTATGGCTACACCTTC. Encoded protein: CASSSVPSGYGYTF.

As regards this clone: The same CDR3 also results from other DNA sequences found in this sample. The chain couples TRBV27 to TRBJ1-4; D is perhaps TRBD1 (5 bases). CDR1 is MNHEY, CDR2 SMNVEV, per germline (reference sequence). Trimming took off 2 bases at V and 2 bases at J, with 9 bases between the two ends. The CDR3 contains 15 residues. In DNA form, the CDR3 reads TGTGCCAGCAGTTTACGAGGGACTACTAATGAAAAACTGTTTTTT. It encodes CASSLRGTTNEKLFF.

The sample holds one count of this clone. V and J are TRBV7-8 and TRBJ1-1; no clear D gene. This CDR3 region has 13 residues. Trimming cost V 5 bases and J 4 bases, with 11 bases left between them. The germline V gene encodes CDR1 SGHVS and CDR2 FQNEAQ. The CDR3 sequence is CASSGVGVTEAFF. Here the CDR3 DNA reads TGTGCCAGCAGCGGGGTCGGGGTCACTGAAGCTTTCTTT.

The J gene is TRBJ1-6, the V gene TRBV5-1, with TRBD1 identical over 7 bases. The length of the CDR3 is 17 residues. The germline V gene encodes CDR1 SGHRS and CDR2 YFSETQ. The ends lost 5 bases at V and 5 bases at J; junction bases unmatched: 13. CDR3 bases: TGCGCCAGCAGTAGGAACCGACTGGACAGGAATAATTCACCCCTCCACTTT. Translation gives CASSRNRLDRNNSPLHF.

The rearrangement joins TRBV3-1 (or the pseudogene TRBV3-2) to TRBJ2-3, with 7 nucleotides matching TRBD1. The germline CDR1 and CDR2 sequences are LGHDT and YNNKEL (reference sequence). Trimming took 4 bases from V and 8 from J; bases not matched to a gene: 6. The CDR3 consists of 13 residues. CDR3 sequence: CASSLDRAVTQYF. As DNA, the CDR3 is TGTGCCAGCAGCCTCGACAGGGCCGTTACGCAGTATTTT.

This clone turned up a few times. The chain has TRBV18 and TRBJ2-2; TRBD2 matches at 14 bases. CDR1 is KGHSH and CDR2 is LQKENI in the germline V gene. The CDR3 loop spans 20 amino acids. Unmatched junction bases numbered 11, after V lost 5 bases and J lost 0 bases. CDR3: CASSSFRLAGGISNTGELFF. CDR3 nucleotide sequence: TGTGCCAGCTCATCCTTTCGACTAGCGGGGGGGATTTCGAACACCGGGGAGCTGTTTTTT.

With regard to this clone: This may stem from a read error, because a much larger clone lies one nucleotide away. The sample has other DNA sequences that encode this CDR3 too. V is TRBV7-2 and J is TRBJ2-1, with TRBD1 as a possible D gene (6 bases). The CDR3 contains 14 residues. V was trimmed by 5 bases and J by 3 bases, leaving 11 bases between them. Germline assignment: CDR1 SGHTA and CDR2 FQGNSA. The CDR3 sequence is CASSGTGFYNEQFF. The CDR3 coding sequence is TGTGCCAGCAGCGGAACAGGGTTCTACAATGAGCAGTTCTTC.

The genes are TRBV5-5 and TRBJ1-3, with D perhaps TRBD1 (5 bases). CDR3 length: 16 amino acids. CDR1 is SGHKS and CDR2 is YYEKEE in the germline V gene (reference sequence). Trimming removed 3 bases at V and 0 bases at J, with 13 bases between. CDR3 protein: CASSSQEPASGNTIYF. CDR3 bases: TGTGCCAGCAGCTCACAGGAACCCGCCTCTGGAAACACCATATATTTT.

This chain links TRBV7-9 with TRBJ2-7; 11 bases are a match to TRBD1. V shed 5 bases and J 6 bases; nucleotides not matched to a gene: 6. The germline CDR1 and CDR2 sequences are SEHNR and FQNEAQ (reference sequence). The CDR3 contains 14 residues. CDR3 DNA: TGTGCCAGCAGCCTTACCGGGACAGGGGGCGAGCAGTACTTC. It encodes CASSLTGTGGEQYF.

The chain carries TRBV3-1 (or the pseudogene TRBV3-2) and TRBJ1-2; TRBD1 aligns across 10 bases. This CDR3 has 14 amino acids. CDR1 and CDR2 (germline): LGHDT, YNNKEL (reference sequence). The trim removed 4 bases at V and 5 bases at J, leaving 4 bases unmatched. CDR3 DNA: TGTGCCAGCAGCCCGGGGACAGGGGAATATGGCTACACCTTC. This translates into CASSPGTGEYGYTF.

The gene calls are TRBV5-1 and TRBJ1-5; D is unclear. With 0 bases removed from V and 8 bases from J, the gap between germline ends came to 9 bases. Germline V gene data show CDR1 as SGHRS and CDR2 as YFSETQ. The CDR3 spans 13 residues. The CDR3 here is CASSLGADKPQHF. The CDR3 DNA is TGCGCCAGCAGCTTGGGGGCCGACAAGCCCCAGCATTTT. The full variable domain, completed using reference TRBV5-1 and TRBJ1-5, is KAGVTQTPRYLIKTRGQQVTLSCSPISGHRSVSWYQQTPGQGLQFLFEYFSETQRNKGNFPGRFSGRQFSNSRSEMNVSTLELGDSALYLCASSLGADKPQHFGDGTRLSIL.

This chain links TRBV3-1 (or the pseudogene TRBV3-2) with TRBJ2-5; 7 positions agree with TRBD2. The V and J ends lost 1 base and 3 bases, in that order; junction bases with no gene match: 2. Germline CDR1 reads LGHDT; CDR2 reads YNNKEL (reference sequence). CDR3 length: 14 amino acids. The CDR3 coding sequence is TGTGCCAGCAGCCAAGGGGGGGGTAAAGAGACCCAGTACTTC. Translation gives CASSQGGGKETQYF.

The V call is TRBV5-1, the J call TRBJ1-4, with D possibly TRBD1 on 6 matching bases. Trimming removed 5 bases at V and 3 bases at J, with 20 bases between. Per the germline V gene, CDR1 is SGHRS and CDR2 is YFSETQ. The length of the CDR3 is 17 residues. As DNA, the CDR3 is TGCGCCAGCAGACCAGGACAGTTCAATGCAGCTAATGAAAAACTGTTTTTT. Residues: CASRPGQFNAANEKLFF.

This clone was counted a single time. This rearrangement joins TRBV28 to TRBJ1-5; 11 bases match TRBD1. The length of the CDR3 is 15 residues. The germline gives CDR1 MDHEN, CDR2 SYDVKM. The J segment lost 4 bases and the V segment lost 6 bases, leaving 5 bases of the junction unmatched. CDR3 region: CASRIGTGGNQPQHF. CDR3 nucleotides: TGTGCCAGCAGGATTGGGACAGGGGGGAATCAGCCCCAGCATTTT.

J is TRBJ2-5 and V is TRBV7-8; TRBD2 aligns across 7 bases. Germline V gene data show CDR1 as SGHVS and CDR2 as FQNEAQ. The CDR3 has 14 residues. V shed 1 base, J shed 2 bases, and the junction held 1 base outside the gene matches. CDR3 in amino acids: CASSLGGGQETQYF. CDR3 coding DNA: TGTGCCAGCAGCTTAGGGGGAGGGCAAGAGACCCAGTACTTC.

V usage is TRBV5-1 and J usage is TRBJ2-5; TRBD2 aligns across 9 bases. Germline CDR1 and CDR2: SGHRS and YFSETQ. The CDR3 runs to 15 residues. The V segment lost 3 bases and the J segment 5 bases; nucleotides outside the gene matches: 8. CDR3 sequence reads: CASSSVGREGETQYF. CDR3 nucleotide sequence: TGCGCCAGCAGCTCCGTGGGGCGGGAGGGGGAGACCCAGTACTTC.

The gene calls are TRBV5-8 and TRBJ1-4, with TRBD1 identical over 10 bases. There are 16 residues in the CDR3. J lost 0 bases, V lost 6 bases, and 5 bases had no gene match. CDR1 is SGHTS, CDR2 YDEGEE, per germline. The CDR3 coding sequence is TGTGCCAGCATCAAGACAGGGGGCTCAACTAATGAAAAACTGTTTTTT. Translating it yields CASIKTGGSTNEKLFF. The entire variable domain, with the rest obtained from reference TRBV5-8 and TRBJ1-4, is as follows: EAGVTQSPTHLIKTRGQQATLRCSPISGHTSVYWYQQALGLGLQFLLWYDEGEERNRGNFPPRFSGRQFPNYSSELNVNALELEDSALYLCASIKTGGSTNEKLFFGSGTQLSVL.